Following are 4 T cell receptor beta chains from one sample sequenced in a study of T cells in tuberculosis. TCRdb's copy holds only in-frame clones and misses some; the assay was immunoSEQ multiplex PCR. The sample records roughly 30,000 clones, about 84% being singletons. Stated time point: new active TB diagnosis, blood taken before or within 7 days of starting treatment. The input for sequencing was PBMCs, taken at tuberculosis diagnosis. These receptors were taken from an adult with tuberculosis.

The chain has TRBV4-1 and TRBJ2-7, with 8 positions matching TRBD2. V trimming: 0 bases; J trimming: 3 bases; junction bases outside the gene matches: 4. In germline, CDR1 is MGHRA, CDR2 YSYEKL. The CDR3 is 15 amino acids. The chain's CDR3 is CASSQERGGSYEQYF. Here the CDR3 DNA reads TGCGCCAGCAGCCAAGAACGCGGGGGGAGCTACGAGCAGTACTTC.

This chain links TRBV4-2 with TRBJ2-1; no reliable D call. Germline V gene data show CDR1 as LGHNA and CDR2 as YNFKEQ. There are 14 residues in the CDR3. V was pared by 1 base and J by 6 bases, with 10 bases between. CDR3: CASSQVAESNEQFF. The CDR3 bases are TGTGCCAGCAGCCAAGTTGCGGAGTCCAATGAGCAGTTCTTC.

This chain connects TRBV29-1 to TRBJ1-1; no reliable D call. CDR3 length: 14 amino acids. Germline V CDR1 and CDR2: SQVTM, ANQGSEA. Between the trimmed V and J ends, which lost 4 bases and 2 bases, there was a span of 14 bases. CDR3 region: CSVVADGVNTEAFF. DNA of the CDR3: TGCAGCGTTGTGGCGGACGGGGTCAACACTGAAGCTTTCTTT. The whole variable domain, filled in from reference TRBV29-1 and TRBJ1-1, reads SAVISQKPSRDICQRGTSLTIQCQVDSQVTMMFWYRQQPGQSLTLIATANQGSEATYESGFVIDKFPISRPNLTFSTLTVSNMSPEDSSIYLCSVVADGVNTEAFFGQGTRLTVV.

The J gene is TRBJ2-1, the V gene TRBV6-6, with D perhaps matching TRBD1 (5 bases). Deletions cut 4 bases from V and 6 bases from J, with 16 bases between. The length of the CDR3 is 15 residues. CDR1 is MNHNY and CDR2 is SVGAGI in the germline V gene (reference sequence). The DNA for the CDR3 is TGTGCCAGCAGTTCAACAGGCTCTCTGAGCAATGAGCAGTTCTTC. This translates into CASSSTGSLSNEQFF.